This TCR beta chain was captured by sequencing in a study of blood T cell repertoires in COVID-19. Only in-frame clones appear in the TCRdb table, and some are missing; sequencing was by immunoSEQ multiplex PCR. Seen here are approximately 310,000 clones, around 86% observed once, and the top ten hold approximately 4.7%. This clone came up a few times. The source is a man in his 60s who had recovered from COVID-19. Specimen: PBMCs or T cells enriched from blood (not recorded which).

This CDR3 is CASSQESGEKLFF. The CDR3 bases are TGCGCCAGCAGCCAAGAGTCCGGTGAAAAACTGTTTTTT. The gene calls are TRBV4-3 and TRBJ1-4; D remains ambiguous. Germline V gives CDR1 LGHNA, CDR2 YSLEER. Trimming took 0 bases from V and 7 from J, leaving 6 bases between them. The CDR3 loop spans 13 amino acids.